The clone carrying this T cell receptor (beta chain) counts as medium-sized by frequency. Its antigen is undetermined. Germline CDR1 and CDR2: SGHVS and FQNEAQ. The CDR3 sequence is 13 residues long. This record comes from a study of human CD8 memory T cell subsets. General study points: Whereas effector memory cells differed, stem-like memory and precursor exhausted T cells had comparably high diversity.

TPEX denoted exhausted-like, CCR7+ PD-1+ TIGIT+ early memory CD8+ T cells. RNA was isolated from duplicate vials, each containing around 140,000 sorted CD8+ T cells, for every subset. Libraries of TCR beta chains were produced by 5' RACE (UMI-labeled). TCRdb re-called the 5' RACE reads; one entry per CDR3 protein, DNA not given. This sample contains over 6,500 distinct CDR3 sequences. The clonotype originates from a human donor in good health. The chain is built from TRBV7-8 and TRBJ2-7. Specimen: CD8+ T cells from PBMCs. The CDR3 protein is CASSLDSVYEQYF.